This T cell receptor (beta chain) was documented in a study of blood T cell repertoires in COVID-19. Study-wide context: COVID-19 samples from acute and convalescent phases originated in the United States, Italy and Spain. T cells, B-cell-depleted T cells, or PBMCs supplied cDNA or gDNA.

Per germline, CDR1 SGHTA and CDR2 FQGNSA. J gave up 6 bases and V 1 base, and 4 bases lay outside the gene matches. The CDR3 is 14 amino acids. Authors' methods: Estimation of nucleated cell counts was performed using reference gene primer amplification. Sequencing used immunoSEQ multiplex PCR; TCRdb keeps in-frame clones, though not all of them. V and J calls and clone size are as listed in that table; D and trimming were resolved from the DNA. Altogether 200,000 to 300,000 clones are present, 88% being singletons, with the ten largest covering roughly 4%. Sequencing input: peripheral blood. The V gene is TRBV7-2, the J gene TRBJ1-2, with 8 bases identical to TRBD1. The TCR sequence derives from a man in his 60s who had recovered from COVID-19. CDR3 nucleotides: TGTGCCAGCAGCTTAGGACAGGGGAAGCATGGCTACACCTTC. It encodes CASSLGQGKHGYTF.